These 21 T cell receptor beta chains were all obtained from the same sample, sequenced in a study of OX40 agonist ivuxolimab in advanced cancers. Produced via immunoSEQ multiplex PCR; TCRdb's table is partial and in-frame only. The sample holds fewer than 130,000 clones; roughly 90% are singletons and the top ten take 0.27%. Sequences were derived from CD4+ or CD8+ T cells sorted from blood, sampled in a trial of the OX40 agonist ivuxolimab. The receptor set was obtained from an adult with an advanced solid tumor such as melanoma, head and neck, liver or kidney cancer.

This clone was detected only once. This chain joins TRBV2 and TRBJ2-1; the match to TRBD1 covers 9 bases. Germline V CDR1 and CDR2: SNHLY, FYNNEI. The CDR3 is made up of 15 amino acids. Trimming cost V 4 bases and J 4 bases; bases outside gene matches: 5. The CDR3 loop is CASSGGQGPYNEQFF. For the CDR3, the DNA is TGTGCCAGCAGTGGGGGACAGGGACCTTACAATGAGCAGTTCTTC.

In its sample, this clone was seen once. This chain connects TRBV10-3 to TRBJ1-2, with D tentatively TRBD1 (5 bases). Germline CDR1 reads ENHRY; CDR2 reads SYGVKD. The CDR3 runs to 12 residues. V was shortened by 4 bases and J by 4 bases, with 7 bases between the two germline ends. This chain's CDR3 is CAISGGLYGYTF. The DNA of the CDR3 is TGTGCCATCAGTGGGGGACTCTATGGCTACACCTTC.

The chain combines TRBV5-1 with TRBJ1-5; D remains ambiguous. The length of the CDR3 is 15 residues. Germline V gene sequence: CDR1 SGHRS, CDR2 YFSETQ. Trimming removed 1 base from V and 7 bases from J, with 15 bases in between. CDR3 protein: CASSLRAGSGQPQHF. CDR3 nucleotides: TGCGCCAGCAGCTTGAGAGCTGGTTCGGGCCAGCCCCAGCATTTT.

The CDR3 sequence is CASSIQGHRFDPLAKNIQYF. CDR3 nucleotide sequence: TGTGCCAGCAGCATACAGGGACACCGATTTGACCCCCTAGCCAAAAACATTCAGTACTTC. The rearrangement joins TRBV4-2 to TRBJ2-4, with D perhaps TRBD1 (6 bases). The V and J ends lost 5 bases and 0 bases respectively, with 26 bases between them. In germline, CDR1 is LGHNA, CDR2 YNFKEQ. This CDR3 spans 20 amino acids.

The rearrangement joins TRBV6-5 to TRBJ1-5, with D possibly being TRBD1 (6 bases). Trimming pared 1 base from V and 0 bases from J, leaving 7 bases between. Per the germline V gene, CDR1 is MNHEY and CDR2 is SVGAGI. This CDR3 is built from 15 residues. The CDR3 region has the DNA TGTGCCAGCAGTTACTGGGACAATAGCAATCAGCCCCAGCATTTT. Translating it yields CASSYWDNSNQPQHF.

The V gene is TRBV6-6, the J gene TRBJ2-7; D remains unclear. The V gene lost 4 bases and the J gene lost 5 bases, with 12 bases spanning the gap. CDR1 is MNHNY, CDR2 SVGAGI, per germline (reference sequence). CDR3 length equals 13 residues. The chain's CDR3 is CASSSPNMDEQYF. The CDR3 nucleotides read TGTGCCAGCAGTTCCCCCAACATGGACGAGCAGTACTTC.

This chain links TRBV28 with TRBJ1-2, with no clear D. The CDR3 sequence is 14 residues long. Germline CDR1 and CDR2: MDHEN and SYDVKM. V dropped 2 bases and J dropped 8 bases, with 15 bases sitting between them. The CDR3 spells CASSLPTEGGGYTF. Written as DNA, the CDR3 is TGTGCCAGCAGTTTACCTACAGAGGGCGGGGGCTACACCTTC.

The chain employs TRBV7-2 and TRBJ2-5; D gene unclear. Germline CDR1 and CDR2: SGHTA and FQGNSA. This CDR3 is built from 13 residues. The germline V and J ends were trimmed by 5 bases and 2 bases, with 9 bases remaining between them. The DNA of the CDR3 is TGTGCCAGCAGCCCAGGACGGCAAGAGACCCAGTACTTC. Amino acid sequence: CASSPGRQETQYF. Complete variable domain (other parts from reference TRBV7-2 and TRBJ2-5): GAGVSQSPSNKVTEKGKDVELRCDPISGHTALYWYRQSLGQGLEFLIYFQGNSAPDKSGLPSDRFSAERTGGSVSTLTIQRTQQEDSAVYLCASSPGRQETQYFGPGTRLLVL.

This clone was recorded only once. The J gene is TRBJ2-2, the V gene TRBV29-1; D unclear. CDR1 and CDR2 from the germline V gene are SQVTM and ANQGSEA. V lost 5 bases and J lost 1, with 14 bases in between. CDR3 length: 15 amino acids. The CDR3 region has the DNA TGCAGCGTTCACCCCCTCCCTGAGAACACCGGGGAGCTGTTTTTT. Translation gives CSVHPLPENTGELFF.

The chain combines TRBV9 with TRBJ2-7, with 8 bases matching TRBD1. The CDR3 is made up of 14 amino acids. The V segment lost 3 bases and the J segment 3 bases; nucleotides outside the gene matches: 5. Germline CDR1 and CDR2: SGDLS and YYNGEE. The CDR3 DNA sequence: TGTGCCAGCAGCGCCTGGACAGGGAACTACGAGCAGTACTTC. Residues: CASSAWTGNYEQYF.

This clone is a singleton in its sample. The rearrangement links TRBV7-9 to TRBJ1-2, with D maybe TRBD1 (5 bases). The CDR3 covers 15 residues. Trimming took off 1 base at V and 6 bases at J, with 15 bases between the two ends. Germline CDR1 SEHNR, CDR2 FQNEAQ (reference sequence). The CDR3 spells CASSLGDWGWHGYTF. The CDR3 DNA follows: TGTGCCAGCAGCTTAGGGGACTGGGGTTGGCATGGCTACACCTTC.

The chain uses TRBV7-3 and TRBJ1-4, with D hard to call. The CDR3 length is 13 residues. V was cut by 1 base and J by 8 bases, with 8 bases left in between. Germline CDR1 SGHTA, CDR2 FQGTGA. The CDR3 spells CASSLNRREKLFF. The CDR3 bases are TGTGCCAGCAGCTTAAACCGCAGAGAAAAACTGTTTTTT.

V and J are TRBV7-3 and TRBJ2-6; TRBD1 is a possible D gene (6 bases). V was clipped by 1 base and J by 0 bases, with 16 bases between them. The CDR3 is 19 residues long. CDR1 is SGHTA, CDR2 FQGTGA, per germline. CDR3 sequence (DNA): TGTGCCAGCAGCTTAATTTCTACAGGGCCCGTCTCTGGGGCCAACGTCCTGACTTTC. Translating gives CASSLISTGPVSGANVLTF.

The V gene is TRBV30, the J gene TRBJ1-5, with D unclear. CDR3 size: 14 residues. The V gene lost 1 base and the J gene lost 6 bases, with 13 bases spanning the gap. From germline, CDR1 is GTSNPN and CDR2 SVGIG (reference sequence). CDR3 sequence: CAWSESSFSQPQHF. The CDR3, as DNA: TGTGCCTGGAGTGAATCAAGCTTCTCTCAGCCCCAGCATTTT.

The chain links TRBV5-4 to TRBJ2-2; D tentatively reads TRBD1 or TRBD2 (5 bases each). The CDR3 is 12 amino acids. The germline CDR1 and CDR2 sequences are SGHNT and YYREEE (reference sequence). V gave up 4 bases and J gave up 6 bases, with 7 bases separating them. The CDR3 spells CASSPGPGELFF. The CDR3, as DNA: TGTGCCAGCAGCCCGGGACCCGGGGAGCTGTTTTTT.

This chain uses TRBV6-5 with TRBJ1-1; D is unclear. The CDR3 sequence is 14 residues long. The ends were cut back, 0 bases at V and 8 bases at J, with 13 bases in the middle. The germline V gene has CDR1 MNHEY and CDR2 SVGAGI. CDR3 in amino acids: CASSYSLLDPEAFF. For the CDR3, the DNA is TGTGCCAGCAGTTACTCGTTGTTGGATCCCGAAGCTTTCTTT.

The V gene is TRBV5-1, the J gene TRBJ1-3; D is unclear. Looked up from germline, CDR1 is SGHRS and CDR2 is YFSETQ. The CDR3 consists of 12 residues. V dropped 1 base and J dropped 1 base, with 0 bases sitting between them. The DNA for the CDR3 is TGCGCCAGCAGCTTGTCTGGAAACACCATATATTTT. It specifies CASSLSGNTIYF.

The chain uses TRBV7-9 and TRBJ2-1, with a possible D match to TRBD1 (5 bases). CDR1 is SEHNR and CDR2 is FQNEAQ in the germline V gene (reference sequence). V was pared by 1 base and J by 5 bases, with 6 bases between. CDR3 length equals 13 residues. CDR3 residues: CASSLGQNNEQFF. The CDR3 DNA reads TGTGCCAGCAGCTTAGGACAGAACAATGAGCAGTTCTTC.

The V gene is TRBV27, the J gene TRBJ2-2, with 7 nucleotides matching TRBD2. Germline V gene lookup returns CDR1 MNHEY and CDR2 SMNVEV (reference sequence). The CDR3 spans 13 residues. The trim removed 7 bases at V and 7 bases at J, leaving 6 bases unmatched. The CDR3 loop is CASTLREGGELFF. CDR3 coding DNA: TGTGCCAGCACTCTCAGGGAGGGCGGGGAGCTGTTTTTT.

The count of this clone is one. The chain uses TRBV7-9 and TRBJ2-7; TRBD1 matches 8 bases. Germline lookup yields CDR1 SEHNR and CDR2 FQNEAQ (reference sequence). After removal of 1 base from V and 6 bases from J, the junction contained 8 bases not matched to a gene. The CDR3 is made up of 15 amino acids. The CDR3 DNA reads TGTGCCAGCAGCTTAGACGCAGGGGGCCTGGGCGAGCAGTACTTC. This gives the protein CASSLDAGGLGEQYF.

V gene TRBV5-1 combines with J gene TRBJ1-3, with unresolved D. Deletions cut 0 bases from V and 0 bases from J, with 10 bases between. The CDR3 consists of 16 residues. The germline V gene has CDR1 SGHRS and CDR2 YFSETQ. The CDR3 DNA reads TGCGCCAGCAGCTTGGACGCCTCCACCTCTGGAAACACCATATATTTT. This codes for CASSLDASTSGNTIYF.